The 13 T cell receptor beta chains below all came from one sample that was sequenced in a study of PD-1 blockade in classical Hodgkin lymphoma. This table comes from immunoSEQ multiplex PCR, and its TCRdb copy is limited to in-frame clones, with some not included. Among roughly 30,000 clones listed, around 84% were seen once. Regarding time point: cycle 4 day 1 (C4D1), after six to seven weeks of nivolumab. There was relapse after autologous stem cell transplantation in every patient, and there was variation in brentuximab vedotin exposure. Investigators isolated CD4+ T cells from thawed PBMCs through magnetic negative selection. The sequencing used CD4+ T cells from blood, collected before the fourth cycle of nivolumab. The receptors here all came from a human donor with classical Hodgkin lymphoma.

The chain couples TRBV4-3 to TRBJ1-5; unclear D gene. CDR1 is LGHNA and CDR2 is YSLEER in the germline V gene. The length of the CDR3 is 15 residues. V was trimmed by 0 bases and J by 4 bases, leaving 10 bases between them. The CDR3 DNA sequence: TGCGCCAGCAGCCAAGATCTAGGGTTTAATCAGCCCCAGCATTTT. Translated, it gives CASSQDLGFNQPQHF.

This rearrangement joins TRBV6-5 to TRBJ1-3, with 9 bases lining up with TRBD1. Germline trimming cut 5 bases from V and 2 bases from J; bases unmatched to any gene: 4. The CDR3 extends over 15 amino acids. Germline V CDR1 and CDR2: MNHEY, SVGAGI. The CDR3 DNA follows: TGTGCCAGCAGTCCCCGGGACAGGGCTGGAAACACCATATATTTT. This encodes CASSPRDRAGNTIYF.

This clone was observed once. One end of the junction varies from germline; a read error may be responsible. The chain uses TRBV28 and TRBJ2-3; D not certain. The CDR3 is 16 amino acids. Germline CDR1 is MDHEN and CDR2 is SYDVKM. The CDR3 region is CASTYTVFARTDTQYF. In DNA form, the CDR3 reads TGTGCCAGCACCTACACAGTTTTCGCCCGCACAGATACGCAATATTTT.

The chain has TRBV29-1 and TRBJ1-1, with D unclear. This CDR3 region has 10 residues. The germline CDR1 and CDR2 sequences are SQVTM and ANQGSEA. V dropped 7 bases and J dropped 2 bases, with 5 bases sitting between them. CDR3 bases: TGCAGCGCCTCAAACACTGAAGCTTTCTTT. This gives the protein CSASNTEAFF.

The chain recombines TRBV28 with TRBJ1-6, with D uncertain. V lost 8 bases and J 1 base, leaving 9 bases between the germline ends. The CDR3 length is 14 residues. Germline lookup yields CDR1 MDHEN and CDR2 SYDVKM. The DNA of the CDR3 is TGTGCCAGCTCTCCGGGGTCCTATAATTCACCCCTCCACTTT. This translates into CASSPGSYNSPLHF.

This chain links TRBV18 with TRBJ1-3, with D unclear. Germline CDR1 and CDR2: KGHSH and LQKENI. The CDR3 runs to 17 residues. The V end was cut by 3 bases, the J end by 0 bases, with 15 bases between. CDR3 nucleotides: TGTGCCAGCTCACCTTCTAGGGCAGGCAGCTCTGGAAACACCATATATTTT. Translating gives CASSPSRAGSSGNTIYF. Combining the CDR3 with reference TRBV18 and TRBJ1-3 gives the whole variable domain NAGVMQNPRHLVRRRGQEARLRCSPMKGHSHVYWYRQLPEEGLKFMVYLQKENIIDESGMPKERFSAEFPKEGPSILRIQQVVRGDSAAYFCASSPSRAGSSGNTIYFGEGSWLTVV.

The rearrangement uses TRBV7-9 and TRBJ2-3; tentatively, D is TRBD1 (6 bases). The CDR3 is made up of 14 amino acids. Looked up from germline, CDR1 is SEHNR and CDR2 is FQNEAQ (reference sequence). V shed 3 bases and J shed 2 bases, with 9 bases lying between them. The CDR3 nucleotides read TGTGCCAGCAGCTTCGGACAGTTCACAGATACGCAGTATTTT. This encodes CASSFGQFTDTQYF.

The chain uses TRBV28 and TRBJ1-2, with TRBD1 matching 8 bases. The germline gives CDR1 MDHEN, CDR2 SYDVKM. Trimming cost V 11 bases and J 2 bases; bases outside gene matches: 7. The CDR3 loop spans 13 amino acids. The CDR3 region is CAAFRDRNYGYTF. Here the CDR3 DNA reads TGTGCCGCGTTCAGGGACAGGAACTATGGCTACACCTTC.

This chain connects TRBV6-1 to TRBJ1-6; D unclear. V was clipped by 6 bases and J by 14 bases, with 20 bases between them. The CDR3 is 14 residues long. Germline values: CDR1 MNHNS, CDR2 SASEGT. The CDR3: CASSPPLGARALHF. CDR3 nucleotide sequence: TGTGCCAGCAGCCCCCCTTTAGGCGCTAGGGCCCTCCACTTT.

The V call is TRBV30, the J call TRBJ2-2; maybe TRBD1 (7 bases). This CDR3 contains 17 residues. Germline values: CDR1 GTSNPN, CDR2 SVGIG (reference sequence). The V end was cut by 5 bases, the J end by 0 bases, with 19 bases between. The CDR3 region is CAWEKVAGGTNTGELFF. The DNA for the CDR3 is TGTGCCTGGGAGAAAGTAGCAGGGGGGACGAACACCGGGGAGCTGTTTTTT.

The rearrangement links TRBV9 to TRBJ2-1; 8 nucleotides match TRBD2. The V segment lost 4 bases and the J segment 0 bases; nucleotides outside the gene matches: 9. This CDR3 spans 17 amino acids. Per germline, CDR1 SGDLS and CDR2 YYNGEE. In DNA form, the CDR3 reads TGTGCCAGCAGCCCCCGACTAGCGAGCCCCTCCTACAATGAGCAGTTCTTC. The encoded protein is CASSPRLASPSYNEQFF.

Only one count was recorded for this clone. The V call is TRBV28, the J call TRBJ1-2; D is perhaps TRBD1 (6 bases). The germline V gene has CDR1 MDHEN and CDR2 SYDVKM. V gave up 2 bases and J gave up 7 bases, with 14 bases separating them. This CDR3 contains 14 residues. The CDR3 bases are TGTGCCAGCAGTTTAGGGGGCATAATGGTTGGCTACACCTTC. It encodes CASSLGGIMVGYTF.

This clone was observed a few times. The chain is built from TRBV2 and TRBJ1-6; a possible D gene is TRBD1 (5 bases). Germline CDR1 is SNHLY and CDR2 is FYNNEI. CDR3 length equals 15 residues. V lost 2 bases and J 7 bases, leaving 12 bases between the germline ends. The CDR3 coding sequence is TGTGCCAGCAGTGAAATGGGGACCCCCAATTCACCCCTCCACTTT. Its protein product is CASSEMGTPNSPLHF.